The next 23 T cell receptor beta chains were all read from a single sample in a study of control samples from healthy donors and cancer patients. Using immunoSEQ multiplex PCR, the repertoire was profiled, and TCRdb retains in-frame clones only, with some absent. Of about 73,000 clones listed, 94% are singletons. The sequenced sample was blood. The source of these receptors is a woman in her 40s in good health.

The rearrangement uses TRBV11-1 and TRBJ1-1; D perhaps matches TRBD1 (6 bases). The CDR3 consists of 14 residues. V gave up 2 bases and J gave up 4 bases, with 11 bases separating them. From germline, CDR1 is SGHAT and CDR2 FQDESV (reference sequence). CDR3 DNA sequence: TGTGCCAGCAGCTTAATCGTAGGGGGCACTGAAGCTTTCTTT. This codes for CASSLIVGGTEAFF. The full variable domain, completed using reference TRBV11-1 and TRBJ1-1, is EAEVAQSPRYKITEKSQAVAFWCDPISGHATLYWYRQILGQGPELLVQFQDESVVDDSQLPKDRFSAERLKGVDSTLKIQPAELGDSAMYLCASSLIVGGTEAFFGQGTRLTVV.

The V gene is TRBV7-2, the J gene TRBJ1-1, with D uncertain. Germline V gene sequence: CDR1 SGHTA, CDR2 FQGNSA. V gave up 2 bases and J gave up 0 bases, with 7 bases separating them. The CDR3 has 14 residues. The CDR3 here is CASSLRRVNTEAFF. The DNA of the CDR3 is TGTGCCAGCAGCTTACGGCGGGTGAACACTGAAGCTTTCTTT. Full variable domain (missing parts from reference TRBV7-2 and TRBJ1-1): GAGVSQSPSNKVTEKGKDVELRCDPISGHTALYWYRQSLGQGLEFLIYFQGNSAPDKSGLPSDRFSAERTGGSVSTLTIQRTQQEDSAVYLCASSLRRVNTEAFFGQGTRLTVV.

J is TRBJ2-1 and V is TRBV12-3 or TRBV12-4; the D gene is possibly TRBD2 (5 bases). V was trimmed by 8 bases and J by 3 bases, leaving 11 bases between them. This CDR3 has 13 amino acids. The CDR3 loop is CASRGNFYNEQFF. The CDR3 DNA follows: TGTGCCAGCCGGGGAAACTTCTACAATGAGCAGTTCTTC.

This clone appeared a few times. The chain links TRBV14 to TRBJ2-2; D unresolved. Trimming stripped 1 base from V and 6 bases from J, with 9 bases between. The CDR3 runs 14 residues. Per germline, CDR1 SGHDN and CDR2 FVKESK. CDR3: CASSQVSGAGELFF. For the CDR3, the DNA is TGTGCCAGCAGCCAAGTATCGGGCGCCGGGGAGCTGTTTTTT.

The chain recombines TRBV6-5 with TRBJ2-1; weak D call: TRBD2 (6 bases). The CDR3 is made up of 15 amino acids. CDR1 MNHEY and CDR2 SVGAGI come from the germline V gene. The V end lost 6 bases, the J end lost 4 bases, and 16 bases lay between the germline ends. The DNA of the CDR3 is TGTGCCAGCAGCCCGGGACGGGAGCGATACAATGAGCAGTTCTTC. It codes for CASSPGRERYNEQFF.

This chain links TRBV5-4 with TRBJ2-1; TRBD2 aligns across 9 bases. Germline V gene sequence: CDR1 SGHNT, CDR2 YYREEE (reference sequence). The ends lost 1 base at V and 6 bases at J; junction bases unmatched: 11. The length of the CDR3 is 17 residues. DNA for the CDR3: TGTGCCAGCAGCTTGCCGGGACTAGCCTCAATTAGCAATGAGCAGTTCTTC. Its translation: CASSLPGLASISNEQFF.

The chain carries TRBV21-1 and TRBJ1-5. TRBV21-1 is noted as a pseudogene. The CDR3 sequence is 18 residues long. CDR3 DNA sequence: TGTGCCACACTAGTTACGGGCCTCGGTAGTCCCAGCAATCAGCCCCAGCATTTT. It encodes CATLVTGLGSPSNQPQHF.

The CDR3: CASSQMMGDEQFF. The CDR3 nucleotides are TGTGCCAGCAGTCAAATGATGGGGGATGAGCAGTTCTTC. The gene calls are TRBV6-6 and TRBJ2-1; either TRBD1 or TRBD2 may fit D (5 bases each). This CDR3 region has 13 residues. V was shortened by 5 bases and J by 8 bases, with 13 bases between the two germline ends. Germline V gene sequence: CDR1 MNHNY, CDR2 SVGAGI (reference sequence).

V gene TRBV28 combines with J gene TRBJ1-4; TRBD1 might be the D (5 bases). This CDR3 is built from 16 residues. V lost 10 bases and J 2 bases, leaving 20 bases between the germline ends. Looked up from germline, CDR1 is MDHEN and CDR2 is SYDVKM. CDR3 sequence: CATYGGAGRTNEKLFF. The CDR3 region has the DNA TGTGCCACCTACGGCGGGGCCGGGCGGACTAATGAAAAACTGTTTTTT.

CDR3 residues: CASSTGGAGANVLTF. The CDR3 region has the DNA TGTGCCAGCTCAACGGGTGGGGCTGGGGCCAACGTCCTGACTTTC. This chain links TRBV18 with TRBJ2-6; D gene ambiguous. V lost 5 bases and J 2 bases, leaving 10 bases between the germline ends. Germline V gene lookup returns CDR1 KGHSH and CDR2 LQKENI. The CDR3 has 15 residues.

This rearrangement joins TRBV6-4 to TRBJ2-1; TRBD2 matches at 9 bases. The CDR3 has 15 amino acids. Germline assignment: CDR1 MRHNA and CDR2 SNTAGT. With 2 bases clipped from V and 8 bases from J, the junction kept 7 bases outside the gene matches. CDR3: CASSDGAGGVHEQFF. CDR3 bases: TGTGCCAGCAGTGACGGGGCGGGAGGGGTCCATGAGCAGTTCTTC.

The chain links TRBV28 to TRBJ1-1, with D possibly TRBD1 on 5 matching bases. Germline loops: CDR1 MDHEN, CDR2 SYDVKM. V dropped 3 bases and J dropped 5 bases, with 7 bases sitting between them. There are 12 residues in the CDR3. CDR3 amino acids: CASSLEGTEAFF. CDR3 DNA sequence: TGTGCCAGCAGTTTGGAGGGGACTGAAGCTTTCTTT.

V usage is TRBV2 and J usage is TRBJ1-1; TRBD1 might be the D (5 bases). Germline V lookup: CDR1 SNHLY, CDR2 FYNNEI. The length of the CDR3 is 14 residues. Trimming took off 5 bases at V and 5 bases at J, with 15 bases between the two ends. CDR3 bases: TGTGCCAGCAGTACCTCTACGGGGGGGACTGAAGCTTTCTTT. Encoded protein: CASSTSTGGTEAFF.

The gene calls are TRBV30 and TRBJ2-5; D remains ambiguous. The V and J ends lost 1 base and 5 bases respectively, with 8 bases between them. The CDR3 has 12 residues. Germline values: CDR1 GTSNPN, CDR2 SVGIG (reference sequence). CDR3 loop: CAWSGLRETQYF. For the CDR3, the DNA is TGTGCCTGGAGTGGCCTTCGGGAGACCCAGTACTTC.

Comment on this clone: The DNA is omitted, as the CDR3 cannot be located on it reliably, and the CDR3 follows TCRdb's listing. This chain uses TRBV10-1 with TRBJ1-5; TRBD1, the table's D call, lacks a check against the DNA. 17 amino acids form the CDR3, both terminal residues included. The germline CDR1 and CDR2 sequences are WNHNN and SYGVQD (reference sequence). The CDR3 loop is CASSYRGVFFGGQPQHF.

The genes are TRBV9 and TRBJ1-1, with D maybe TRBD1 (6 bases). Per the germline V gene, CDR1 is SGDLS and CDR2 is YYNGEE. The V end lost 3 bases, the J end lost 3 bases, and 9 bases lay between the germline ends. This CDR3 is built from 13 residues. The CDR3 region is CASSGQEDTEAFF. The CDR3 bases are TGTGCCAGCAGCGGACAGGAAGACACTGAAGCTTTCTTT. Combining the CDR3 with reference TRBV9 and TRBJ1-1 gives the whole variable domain DSGVTQTPKHLITATGQRVTLRCSPRSGDLSVYWYQQSLDQGLQFLIQYYNGEERAKGNILERFSAQQFPDLHSELNLSSLELGDSALYFCASSGQEDTEAFFGQGTRLTVV.

The CDR3 DNA is TGTGCCAGCAGCTCCCAGCCCGAAGGGACAGCCTATGGCTACACCTTC. This codes for CASSSQPEGTAYGYTF. The chain employs TRBV7-2 and TRBJ1-2; 7 bases map to TRBD1. J lost 4 bases, V lost 4 bases, and 12 bases had no gene match. The CDR3 is 16 residues long. The germline V gene has CDR1 SGHTA and CDR2 FQGNSA. Combining the CDR3 with reference TRBV7-2 and TRBJ1-2 gives the whole variable domain GAGVSQSPSNKVTEKGKDVELRCDPISGHTALYWYRQSLGQGLEFLIYFQGNSAPDKSGLPSDRFSAERTGGSVSTLTIQRTQQEDSAVYLCASSSQPEGTAYGYTFGSGTRLTVV.

The CDR3 sequence: CASSDSLGAGANVLTF. In DNA, the CDR3 is TGCGCCAGCAGCGACAGCCTAGGGGCTGGGGCCAACGTCCTGACTTTC. The chain recombines TRBV5-1 with TRBJ2-6, with D perhaps TRBD1 (5 bases). The CDR3 covers 16 residues. Trimming took off 4 bases at V and 2 bases at J, with 13 bases between the two ends. CDR1 and CDR2 (germline): SGHRS, YFSETQ.

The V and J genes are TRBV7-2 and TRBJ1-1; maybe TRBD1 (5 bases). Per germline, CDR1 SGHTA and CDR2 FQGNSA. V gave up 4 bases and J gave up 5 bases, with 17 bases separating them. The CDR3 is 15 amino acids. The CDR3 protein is CASSYTTGPTTEAFF. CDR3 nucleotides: TGTGCCAGCAGCTATACTACAGGACCTACTACTGAAGCTTTCTTT.

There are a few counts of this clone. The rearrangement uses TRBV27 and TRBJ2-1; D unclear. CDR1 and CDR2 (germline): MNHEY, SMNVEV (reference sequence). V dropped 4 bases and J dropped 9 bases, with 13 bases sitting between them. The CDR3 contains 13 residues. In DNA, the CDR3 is TGTGCCAGCAGTTCGTCTAGGTCGCCTGAGCAGTTCTTC. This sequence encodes CASSSSRSPEQFF.

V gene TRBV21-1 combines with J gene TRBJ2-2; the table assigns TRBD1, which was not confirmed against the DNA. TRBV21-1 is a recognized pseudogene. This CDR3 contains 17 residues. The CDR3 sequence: CASSKRGRTADTGELFF. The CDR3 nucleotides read TGTGCCAGCAGCAAAAGGGGGCGGACCGCGGACACCGGGGAGCTGTTTTTT.

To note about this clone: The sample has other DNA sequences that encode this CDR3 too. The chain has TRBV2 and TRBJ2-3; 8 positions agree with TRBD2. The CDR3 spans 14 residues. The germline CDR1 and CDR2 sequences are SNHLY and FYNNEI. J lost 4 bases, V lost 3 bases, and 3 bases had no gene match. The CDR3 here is CASSDGGAPDTQYF. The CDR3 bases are TGTGCCAGCAGTGACGGGGGGGCCCCAGATACGCAGTATTTT.

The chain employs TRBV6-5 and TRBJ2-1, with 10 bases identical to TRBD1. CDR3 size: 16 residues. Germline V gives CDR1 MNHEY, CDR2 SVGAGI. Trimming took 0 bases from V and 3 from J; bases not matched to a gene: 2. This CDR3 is CASSYSGTGVYNEQFF. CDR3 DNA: TGTGCCAGCAGTTACTCCGGGACAGGGGTCTACAATGAGCAGTTCTTC.